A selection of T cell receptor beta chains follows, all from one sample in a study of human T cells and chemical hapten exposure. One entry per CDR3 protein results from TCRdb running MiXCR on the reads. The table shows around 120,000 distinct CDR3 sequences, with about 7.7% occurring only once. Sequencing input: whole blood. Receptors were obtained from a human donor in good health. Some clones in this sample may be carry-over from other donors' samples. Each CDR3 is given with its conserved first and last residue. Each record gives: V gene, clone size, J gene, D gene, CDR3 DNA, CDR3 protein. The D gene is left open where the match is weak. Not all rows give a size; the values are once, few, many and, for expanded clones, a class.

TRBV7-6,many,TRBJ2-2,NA,TGTGCCAGCAGCTTAGACGGGGGCACCGGGGAGCTGTTTTTT,CASSLDGGTGELFF
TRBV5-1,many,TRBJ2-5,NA,TGCGCCAGCAGCCGAGGGGAAGAGACCCAGTACTTC,CASSRGEETQYF
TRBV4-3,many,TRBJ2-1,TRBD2,TGCGCCAGCAGCCAGGGACTAGCGGATGAGCAGTTCTTC,CASSQGLADEQFF
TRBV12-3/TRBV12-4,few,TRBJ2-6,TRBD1,TGTGCCAGCAGTACGACAGGGGATGGGGCCAACGTCCTGACTTTC,CASSTTGDGANVLTF
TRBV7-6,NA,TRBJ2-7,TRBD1,TGTGCCAGCAGCCCCGGACAGGGAATGGGCTCCTACGAGCAGTACTTC,CASSPGQGMGSYEQYF
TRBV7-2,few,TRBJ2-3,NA,TGTGCCAGCAGCCTCAGGGGGGCGGGAGATACGCAGTATTTT,CASSLRGAGDTQYF
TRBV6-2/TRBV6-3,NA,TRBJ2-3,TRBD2,TGTGCCAGCAGCCTCCGGACTAGCGGGAGCTGGGGCACAGATACGCAGTATTTT,CASSLRTSGSWGTDTQYF
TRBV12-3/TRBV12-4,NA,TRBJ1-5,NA,TGTGCCAGCACCAAGGCGAATCAGCCCCAGCATTTT,CASTKANQPQHF
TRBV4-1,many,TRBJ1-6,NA,TGCGCCAGCAGGGCCAGGGCGAGCTCCTATAATTCACCCCTCCACTTT,CASRARASSYNSPLHF
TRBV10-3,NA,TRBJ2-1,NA,TGTGCCATCAGTGGCCCCCCGGCTAGCAGGTACAATGAGCAGTTCTTC,CAISGPPASRYNEQFF
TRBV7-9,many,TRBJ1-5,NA,TGTGCCAGCAGCCTCCAAGAAGATCAGCCCCAGCATTTT,CASSLQEDQPQHF
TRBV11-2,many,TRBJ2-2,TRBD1,TGTGCCAGCAGCTTCAACAGGGGGACCGGGGAGCTGTTTTTT,CASSFNRGTGELFF
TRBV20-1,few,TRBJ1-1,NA,TGCAGTGCTAGGTGGGGGAACACTGAAGCTTTCTTT,CSARWGNTEAFF
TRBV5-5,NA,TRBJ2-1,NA,TGTGCCAGCAGCTTGGGGGCTATAAGGGGCGCTGGGCAGTTCTTC,CASSLGAIRGAGQFF
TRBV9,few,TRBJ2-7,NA,TGTGCCAGCAGCTCGGCTGGAGCCCTCTCCGAGCAGTACTTC,CASSSAGALSEQYF
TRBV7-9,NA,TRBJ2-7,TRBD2,TGTGCCAGCAGCTTAGTGTCCAGCGGGGTATCCTACGAGCAGTACTTC,CASSLVSSGVSYEQYF
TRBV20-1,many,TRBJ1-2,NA,TGCAGTGCTAGAGAGTTCCTTGGGTCAGGTGGCTATGGCTACACCTTC,CSAREFLGSGGYGYTF
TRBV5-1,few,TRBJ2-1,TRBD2,TGCGCCAGCAGCTTGGCAGGGGCCAAATCTAGCGGGATCATGGGGAATGAGCAGTTCTTC,CASSLAGAKSSGIMGNEQFF
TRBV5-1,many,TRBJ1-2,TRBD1,TGCGCCAGCAGCTGGCAGGGGGCCGAGTATGGCTACACCTTC,CASSWQGAEYGYTF
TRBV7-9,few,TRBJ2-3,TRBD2,TGTGCCAGCAGCGACGGGACTAGCGGGAGTCTAACAGATACGCAGTATTTT,CASSDGTSGSLTDTQYF
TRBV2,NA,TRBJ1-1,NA,TGTGCCAGCAGCCAGACAGGTTTTAACACTGAAGCTTTCTTT,CASSQTGFNTEAFF
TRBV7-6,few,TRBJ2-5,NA,TGTGCCAGCCTTGTCGGAGAGACCCAGTACTTC,CASLVGETQYF
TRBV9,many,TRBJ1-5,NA,TGTGCCAGCAGCGTAGGGGGGGGAAGGCAGCCCCAGCATTTT,CASSVGGGRQPQHF
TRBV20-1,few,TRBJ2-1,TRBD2,TGCAGTGCTAGAGATCGGCCGGGGGGGAATGAGCAGTTCTTC,CSARDRPGGNEQFF
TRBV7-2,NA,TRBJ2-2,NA,TGTGCCAGCAGCTTAGCCCTGGACACCGGGGAGCTGTTTTTT,CASSLALDTGELFF
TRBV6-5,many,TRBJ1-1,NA,TGTGCCAGCAGTTGGGGCGCGGGGAGCAACACTGAAGCTTTCTTT,CASSWGAGSNTEAFF
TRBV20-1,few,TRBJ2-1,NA,TGCAGTGCTAGAGGCAGCAACGTGTACAATGAGCAGTTCTTC,CSARGSNVYNEQFF
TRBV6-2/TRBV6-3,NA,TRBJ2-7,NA,TGTGCCAGCAGTGGGTCGACTGTAAACTCCTACGAGCAGTACTTC,CASSGSTVNSYEQYF
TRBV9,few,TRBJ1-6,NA,TGTGCCAGCAGCGTAGGGGATTCGAGACCCTATAATTCACCCCTCCACTTT,CASSVGDSRPYNSPLHF
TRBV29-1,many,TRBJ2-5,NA,TGCAGCGTTGAAGAGACCCAGTACTTC,CSVEETQYF